A single TCR beta chain is shown here with its context. Recruits, aged roughly 18 to 100 years, lived in 24 US areas. J lost 4 bases, V lost 7 bases, and 8 bases had no gene match. Germline CDR1 reads LNHDA; CDR2 reads SQIVND (reference sequence). The CDR3 is 14 amino acids. The data stem from a study of blood T cell repertoires in COVID-19. Original methodology: Using reference gene primer amplification, nucleated cell counts were estimated. The method was immunoSEQ multiplex PCR; TCRdb's version includes in-frame clones alone and lacks a portion of them. The DNA gave D and trimming, while V, J and clone size come from that table. The sample holds roughly 220,000 clones, 65% to 90% seen once.

The TCR was taken from a woman in her thirties or forties with acute COVID-19. The chain employs TRBV19 and TRBJ2-7; 9 nucleotides align to TRBD2. Sequences were obtained from PBMCs or T cells enriched from blood (not recorded which). The CDR3 here is CASNSGGRLYEQYF. DNA of the CDR3: TGTGCCAGTAATAGCGGGGGACGCTTGTACGAGCAGTACTTC.